A selection of T cell receptor beta chains follows, all from one sample in a study of shared clonotypes between healthy human individuals. Measured with immunoSEQ multiplex PCR; TCRdb has only the in-frame clones, and not every one. The data contain over 150,000 clones, approximately 61% of them seen just once; the ten biggest clones take up 8.5% to 12%. The source material was memory CD4+ T cells sorted from blood. The receptors originated from a man aged 25-45 years in good health. Each CDR3 is given without its conserved first and last residue. Size tells how often a clone was seen (once, few, many) or the class of an expanded clone, and some rows leave it out.

TRBV2,TRBJ2-7,NA,ASSEWNYEQY
TRBV7-8,TRBJ2-7,once,ASSPGQGGRNEQY
TRBV28,TRBJ2-2,NA,ASNRLAGDVGELF
TRBV5-1,TRBJ2-1,NA,ASSSSAGSSYNEQF
TRBV11-2,TRBJ2-6,NA,ASSLVSRSVLT
TRBV2,TRBJ1-1,few,ASSDVGREGTEAF
TRBV19,TRBJ1-1,few,ASSHSSRGAIEAF
TRBV4-2,TRBJ2-5,NA,ASSQEQGGETQY
TRBV7-7,TRBJ2-3,NA,ASSQTISDTQY
TRBV5-1,TRBJ2-3,few,ASSSNRDPLTDTQY
TRBV11-2,TRBJ1-5,NA,ASSSSSNQPQH
TRBV6-1,TRBJ2-7,few,ASSGRFTSFEQY
TRBV11-2,TRBJ1-2,few,ASSNGEPGQVSYGYT
TRBV7-9,TRBJ2-1,NA,ASSLTSGRGNEQF
TRBV6-1,TRBJ1-1,NA,ASTLTDTEAF
TRBV7-8,TRBJ2-2,NA,ASSVWSTVILNTGELF
TRBV28,TRBJ2-7,NA,ASSGTAAKV
TRBV9,TRBJ2-3,NA,ASSVVPTTDTQY
TRBV27,TRBJ2-7,NA,ASSFRPRGTGALEQY
TRBV21-1,TRBJ2-1,few,ASSRGLAGDNEQF
TRBV29-1,TRBJ2-7,NA,SVMDYEQY
TRBV5-1,TRBJ1-1,NA,ASAWTGETEAF
TRBV7-8,TRBJ2-2,many,ASPRQGHVRGELF
TRBV13,TRBJ1-1,many,ASSQGTGSEAF
TRBV7-8,TRBJ1-5,once,ASSRTGAEPQH
TRBV7-2,TRBJ1-2,NA,ASNSQGNYGYT
TRBV5-8,TRBJ2-3,NA,ASSLGPGLAGDTQY
TRBV5-1,TRBJ1-1,NA,ASSLSFLSEAF
TRBV2,TRBJ2-5,NA,ALTRGVSRTQY
TRBV5-1,TRBJ2-7,NA,ARSLWGGGGGSVHEQY
TRBV14,TRBJ2-4,NA,ASSQDWWPVYIQY
TRBV18,TRBJ2-1,NA,ASSRGSGRNYGEQF
TRBV5-1,TRBJ1-2,few,ASSLESGNNYGYT
TRBV7-4,TRBJ1-1,NA,ASSLQGPRNTEAF
TRBV7-8,TRBJ2-1,NA,ASSPPGLYNEQF